The entry that follows covers one T cell receptor beta chain sequence. Germline V gene data show CDR1 as SGHVS and CDR2 as FNYEAQ. J lost 8 bases, V lost 6 bases, and 10 bases had no gene match. This CDR3 has 15 amino acids. This record comes from a study of T cell responses to AZD1222 COVID-19 vaccine. This table comes from immunoSEQ multiplex PCR, and its TCRdb copy is limited to in-frame clones, with some not included. The sample records 150,000 to 160,000 clones, about 92% being singletons. This chain connects TRBV7-6 to TRBJ1-4; 9 bases agree with TRBD1. The clonotype originates from an adult in good health. The specimen was peripheral blood, collected on day 0 of AZD1222 vaccination. CDR3 nucleotide sequence: TGTGCCAGCAGGCCGAACAGGGGGCTGCGGGAAAAACTGTTTTTT. Its translation: CASRPNRGLREKLFF.